Below, one T cell receptor beta chain is given with its context. This specimen comes from a study of OX40 agonist ivuxolimab in advanced cancers. V was cut by 7 bases and J by 10 bases, with 15 bases left in between. CDR3 length: 12 residues. Germline V gives CDR1 SGHTA, CDR2 FQGNSA. Sequenced by immunoSEQ multiplex PCR; TCRdb stores in-frame clones only, minus some. The data contain about 77,000 clones, 85% to 95% of them singletons. The J gene is TRBJ2-3, the V gene TRBV7-2; D uncertain. This clonotype was sampled from an adult with an advanced solid tumor such as melanoma, head and neck, liver or kidney cancer. The sequencing here drew on CD4+ or CD8+ T cells sorted from blood, taken in a trial of the OX40 agonist ivuxolimab. CDR3 amino acids: CASTHPGAPQYF. In nucleotides, the CDR3 is TGTGCCAGCACCCACCCCGGAGCCCCGCAGTATTTT.